One sample yielded the 29 T cell receptor beta chains listed below, sequenced in a study of T cells expressing NK-cell markers. Using the 5' RACE reads, TCRdb records one entry per CDR3 protein without DNA. This table lists 250,000 or so distinct CDR3 sequences. The sequencing input was blood T cells: a sorted CD56 or NKG2C T cell subset, CD4+ or CD8+ T cells, or bulk PBMC T cells (not recorded which). These receptors originate from a woman between 18 and 75 years old in good health.

The CDR3: CASQRAKGLYTF. The chain joins TRBV11-2 to TRBJ1-2; TCRdb selects TRBD1, and the lack of DNA leaves this call unchecked. Looked up from germline, CDR1 is SGHAT and CDR2 is FQNNGV. The CDR3 is 12 amino acids.

The V call is TRBV5-1, the J call TRBJ2-5; TCRdb gives TRBD2 as the D gene, but with no DNA this cannot be confirmed. Germline V lookup: CDR1 SGHRS, CDR2 YFSETQ. The CDR3 runs 17 residues. The CDR3 reads CASSPTSGTLYQETQYF.

The chain is built from TRBV11-2 and TRBJ2-3; with no DNA, the TCRdb D assignment of TRBD2 cannot be verified. Per the germline V gene, CDR1 is SGHAT and CDR2 is FQNNGV. The CDR3 is 16 residues long. CDR3 loop: CASSPLAGGATDTQYF.

The V and J genes are TRBV29-1 and TRBJ2-7; checking the TCRdb D call of TRBD1 is not possible without DNA. The CDR3 spans 17 residues. Looked up from germline, CDR1 is SQVTM and CDR2 is ANQGSEA. This CDR3 reads CSARDRDRKIKSYEQYF.

This chain links TRBV18 with TRBJ1-2; TCRdb outputs TRBD1, but without DNA this stays unchecked. The CDR3 spans 14 residues. Germline-derived CDR1 and CDR2 are KGHSH and LQKENI. The CDR3 spells CASSPGTLNYGYSF.

J is TRBJ2-7 and V is TRBV20-1; no DNA is available, so the TRBD1 call from TCRdb remains unchecked. From germline, CDR1 is DFQATT and CDR2 SNEGSKA (reference sequence). This CDR3 has 14 amino acids. CDR3 amino acids: CSASGGQGIAEQYF.

The V call is TRBV7-9, the J call TRBJ1-4; the TRBD1 assignment by TCRdb is unverifiable without DNA. The CDR3 has 15 amino acids. Per the germline V gene, CDR1 is SEHNR and CDR2 is FQNEAQ (reference sequence). CDR3 in amino acids: CASSTRDRANEKLFF.

V and J are TRBV7-3 and TRBJ1-1; TCRdb's D call of TRBD1 is untestable without DNA. This CDR3 has 14 residues. Germline lookup yields CDR1 SGHTA and CDR2 FQGTGA. CDR3 residues: CASSYSGATTEAFF.

V usage is TRBV2 and J usage is TRBJ2-1. This CDR3 is 15 amino acids long. Per germline, CDR1 SNHLY and CDR2 FYNNEI. This CDR3 reads CASSEIGSSYNEQFF.

The chain recombines TRBV7-2 with TRBJ2-1. The CDR3 runs 14 residues. Germline-derived CDR1 and CDR2 are SGHTA and FQGNSA. CDR3 amino acids: CASSLDPTQNEQFF.

This chain connects TRBV6-2 or TRBV6-3 to TRBJ2-3; absent DNA, TCRdb's TRBD1 call cannot be checked. Germline CDR1 reads MNHEY; CDR2 reads SVGEGT. CDR3 length: 17 amino acids. This CDR3 is CASRRRGDIPDTDTQYF.

J is TRBJ2-7 and V is TRBV29-1. This CDR3 is 12 amino acids long. Germline CDR1 reads SQVTM; CDR2 reads ANQGSEA. Here the CDR3 reads CSVVGPSYEQYF.

V usage is TRBV4-3 and J usage is TRBJ2-1; the D gene TCRdb calls, TRBD2, cannot be checked with no DNA. The CDR3 has 16 amino acids. The germline CDR1 and CDR2 sequences are LGHNA and YSLEER. The CDR3 here is CASSLHSGKSFQEQFF.

CDR3 protein: CSVVGRVGETQYF. This chain links TRBV29-1 with TRBJ2-5; TCRdb lists TRBD1, though no DNA is available to test this call. Germline-derived CDR1 and CDR2 are SQVTM and ANQGSEA. The CDR3 runs to 13 residues. Variable domain in full (rest from reference TRBV29-1 and TRBJ2-5): SAVISQKPSRDICQRGTSLTIQCQVDSQVTMMFWYRQQPGQSLTLIATANQGSEATYESGFVIDKFPISRPNLTFSTLTVSNMSPEDSSIYLCSVVGRVGETQYFGPGTRLLVL.

The rearrangement uses TRBV14 and TRBJ2-3; there is no DNA to check the TCRdb D call of TRBD2. The CDR3 consists of 20 residues. Germline V gene sequence: CDR1 SGHDN, CDR2 FVKESK. CDR3 in amino acids: CASSHWTSGGALSSTDTQYF.

The chain recombines TRBV25-1 with TRBJ2-1. Germline V gene data show CDR1 as MGHDK and CDR2 as SYGVNS. This CDR3 is 15 amino acids long. CDR3 loop: CASFIKGRPKNEQFF.

CDR3: CSASQPHQRRADTQYF. This chain connects TRBV20-1 to TRBJ2-3; TCRdb proposes TRBD1, but this gene call is untestable without DNA. The CDR3 has 16 amino acids. Germline CDR1 is DFQATT and CDR2 is SNEGSKA (reference sequence).

V is TRBV3-1 and J is TRBJ1-2. Per the germline V gene, CDR1 is LGHDT and CDR2 is YNNKEL (reference sequence). CDR3 size: 14 residues. This CDR3 is CASSQDQTVYGYTF.

This chain connects TRBV29-1 to TRBJ2-7. Looked up from germline, CDR1 is SQVTM and CDR2 is ANQGSEA. The CDR3 length is 12 residues. The CDR3 protein is CSVKDQRYEQYF.

The rearrangement uses TRBV24-1 and TRBJ2-1; lacking DNA, the TRBD1 call made by TCRdb goes unchecked. CDR3 length: 12 amino acids. The germline gives CDR1 KGHDR, CDR2 SFDVKD. The CDR3 loop is CATSGRGREQFF.

V gene TRBV24-1 combines with J gene TRBJ2-3. Germline-derived CDR1 and CDR2 are KGHDR and SFDVKD. The CDR3 has 13 amino acids. The CDR3 sequence is CATSRGSADTQYF.

V is TRBV11-2 and J is TRBJ2-5; TCRdb returns TRBD1, unconfirmable since there is no DNA. The CDR3 extends over 14 amino acids. The V gene's germline CDR1 is SGHAT and CDR2 FQNNGV. CDR3 region: CASSLGLGEETQYF.

This chain joins TRBV20-1 and TRBJ1-5; TCRdb returns TRBD1, unconfirmable since there is no DNA. CDR1 is DFQATT, CDR2 SNEGSKA, per germline (reference sequence). The CDR3 has 14 residues. The CDR3 sequence is CSARLRGLDQPQHF.

The chain couples TRBV27 to TRBJ1-2; TCRdb calls TRBD1, which cannot be checked without DNA. The germline V gene encodes CDR1 MNHEY and CDR2 SMNVEV (reference sequence). The CDR3 is made up of 15 amino acids. CDR3 protein: CASSKRTGGEFGYTF.

The chain recombines TRBV7-2 with TRBJ1-4; absent DNA, TCRdb's TRBD1 call cannot be checked. This CDR3 is 15 amino acids long. Germline V lookup: CDR1 SGHTA, CDR2 FQGNSA. CDR3 region: CASSRQGQTNEKLFF.

This chain links TRBV7-9 with TRBJ1-6; with no DNA, the TCRdb D assignment of TRBD1 cannot be verified. The V gene's germline CDR1 is SEHNR and CDR2 FQNEAQ (reference sequence). The CDR3 spans 17 residues. CDR3 protein: CASSTRERSSYNSPLHF.

The J gene is TRBJ2-1, the V gene TRBV20-1. CDR1 and CDR2 (germline): DFQATT, SNEGSKA (reference sequence). CDR3 length equals 15 residues. The CDR3: CSARGAGGSYNEQFF.

The chain joins TRBV7-9 to TRBJ1-1; the TCRdb call, TRBD1, lacks DNA for checking. Looked up from germline, CDR1 is SEHNR and CDR2 is FQNEAQ (reference sequence). The CDR3 is 15 residues long. CDR3: CASSSPGTVDTEAFF.

J is TRBJ2-5 and V is TRBV12-3 or TRBV12-4; the D gene TCRdb calls, TRBD1, cannot be checked with no DNA. The CDR3 spans 14 residues. CDR3 in amino acids: CASSWTGIGETQYF.